This T cell receptor beta chain is drawn from a study of PD-L1 blockade in urothelial cancer (dated by TCRdb to the late 2010s). Regarding the study in general: All patients started therapy in the mid-2010s and received atezolizumab 1,200 mg intravenously every 3 weeks. About 90% of the 29 patients were males with bladder-origin urothelial cancer, and about 60% of the 29 reported a prior smoking history. An ECOG performance status of 0 or 1 was recorded for the patients, and 0 to 3 prior chemotherapy regimens had been received by the patients. Blood samples were analyzed 3 weeks after the start of treatment (second dose) and 6 weeks after the start of treatment. Blood samples gave median yields of around 150,000 T cells and some 84,000 unique TCRs, along with a median clonality of about 0.084. Somatic, immune and clinical correlates of response to PD-L1 blockade with atezolizumab in urothelial cancer were the focus of an exploratory multi-omic analysis. Pretreatment tumor samples and matched peripheral blood, collected serially before and after atezolizumab treatment, underwent TCR sequencing. Durable clinical benefit was defined as a progression-free survival longer than 6 months, and TCR features were additionally tested against progression-free survival and overall survival. Whole exome sequencing and RNA sequencing of pretreatment tumors were performed alongside TCR sequencing in the same patients. Durable clinical benefit was achieved by nine patients but not by the remaining 20. Twenty-nine patients had pretreatment blood TCR-seq, roughly 25 had at least one posttreatment blood collection, and roughly 25 had tumor TCR-seq.

Note on this clone: Its antigen has not been determined. Within one base of it there is no much larger clone, and no base qualities were kept.

The cohort included about 29 patients with locally advanced or metastatic urothelial carcinoma who were treated at Memorial Sloan Kettering on a trial protocol. Peripheral blood mononuclear cells were collected pretreatment and during treatment, at between 1 and 8 total time points per patient. The Qiagen DNeasy Blood extraction kit was used to purify genomic DNA from total PBMCs and tumor samples. PBMCs were collected pretreatment and during treatment, and were isolated and stored as previously described. Synthetic TCR analog templates were spiked into each PCR to estimate absolute template abundance from read counts. The immunoSEQ assay used bias-controlled V and J gene primers to amplify TCRbeta CDR3 regions from genomic DNA. Sequencing of rearranged TCRbeta segments was done at approximately 20X coverage. The original methods were these. Sequencing errors were corrected by clustering and CDR3s were annotated against IMGT to assign V, D and J genes. Only productive TCRbeta rearrangements were used in downstream analyses, excluding out-of-frame or stop-codon sequences. To compute clonality, Shannon entropy was normalized by the log of the number of unique productive sequences and then subtracted from one. Fisher's exact test with Benjamini-Hochberg correction, at a threshold of adjusted p below 0.01, was used to find clones that differed between time points or between blood and tumor. This is the immuneACCESS table as TCRdb keeps it, with only in-frame sequences that have V and J called. A part of the clones is gone; compared with another copy, unresolved V genes explain less than half, and the rest is unexplained. The D gene and trimming were derived from the DNA, and the V and J assignments and clone size from that table. The table for this sample lists about 100,000 clones; 90% to 95% of them were counted only once. The ten largest clones take up 0.7% to 0.95% of the sample.

Sequences DFQATT (CDR1) and SNEGSKA (CDR2) are obtained from the germline V gene (reference sequence). Including the terminal cysteine and phenylalanine, the CDR3 comprises 11 residues. The DNA shown is the 33-base CDR3, in frame from base 1. V sheds 4 bases and J sheds 6 bases, leaving 9 bases between their ends. Overall results and qualifications from the work: Small sample size (n of about 29) and many exploratory analyses mean the results are intended to be hypothesis-generating. Patients with durable benefit showed greater expansion of tumor-associated TCR clones in peripheral blood 3 weeks after starting treatment (n = 22, p = 0.022). A pretreatment peripheral blood TCR clonality below the median was linked to improved progression-free and overall survival.

This sample comprised PBMCs, obtained around atezolizumab (anti-PD-L1) treatment. This clonotype was sampled from a woman aged 80 or over with urothelial cancer. This receptor chain uses TRBV20-1 and TRBJ1-1; the D gene remains uncertain. The CDR3: CSATRGAEAFF. The DNA sequence is TGCAGTGCTACAAGAGGTGCTGAAGCTTTCTTT.